This is a list of T cell receptor beta chains from one sample in a study of shared clonotypes between healthy human individuals. The data were produced by immunoSEQ multiplex PCR, yet TCRdb's version contains in-frame clones alone and is incomplete. The sample has over 95,000 clones, about 63% seen once. The sample taken for sequencing was memory CD8+ T cells sorted from blood. All receptors come from a woman aged 30 to 39 in good health. Each CDR3 is given with its conserved first and last residue.

j_call v_call cdr3_aa
TRBJ2-5 TRBV7-6 CASSSFRQGDRTQYF
TRBJ2-1 TRBV27 CASSLGLPPNEQFF
TRBJ2-6 TRBV9 CASSAGANVLTF
TRBJ1-5 TRBV28 CASSLIGAFSNQPQHF
TRBJ2-2 TRBV11-2 CASSLVRLAGGTGELFF
TRBJ2-3 TRBV5-6 CASSLKLTSTDTQYF
TRBJ2-7 TRBV27 CASGRRQGVYEQYF
TRBJ2-7 TRBV4-2 CASSQDRLGGTDEQYF
TRBJ2-7 TRBV27 CASSPSHSYEQYF
TRBJ1-1 TRBV7-8 CASSSILAVTGGFEAFF
TRBJ2-1 TRBV5-6 CASSFNYGTGDEQFF
TRBJ2-1 TRBV28 CASSYVGGLSNEQFF
TRBJ2-1 TRBV6-5 CASSLVRVYDNEQFF
TRBJ1-2 TRBV30 CAWSVRGTVAGYTF
TRBJ2-7 TRBV7-7 CASSLAQNYEQYF
TRBJ1-5 TRBV9 CASSVEGQPYSNQPQHF
TRBJ2-5 TRBV6-5 CASTNQGTSGETQYF
TRBJ2-7 TRBV25-1 CASSPRRGGTNEQYF
TRBJ2-7 TRBV5-5 CASSLGTSGYWYF
TRBJ2-1 TRBV11-2 CASSSRQTTDYNEQFF
TRBJ2-6 TRBV7-6 CASSLGGQVGANVLTF
TRBJ2-5 TRBV27 CASKASGRVTQYF
TRBJ2-1 TRBV20-1 CSARDSGQQFF
TRBJ2-7 TRBV4-1 CASSQWGLAGPYEQYF
TRBJ2-3 TRBV7-9 CASSFPPEGGRDTQYF
TRBJ1-6 TRBV11-2 CASSQLGSPLHF
TRBJ1-3 TRBV5-5 CASSFQGAGNTIYF
TRBJ2-6 TRBV5-1 CASSGQSSGANVLTF
TRBJ2-5 TRBV29-1 CSVETGIGETQYF
TRBJ2-2 TRBV30 CAWSVPGVDTGELFF
TRBJ2-6 TRBV5-1 CASSSGQSGANVLTF
TRBJ2-5 TRBV5-5 CASTLAGKIQETQYF
TRBJ1-1 TRBV19 CASSSLQNTEAFF
TRBJ2-1 TRBV7-2 CASSRGVAGGPYNEQFF
TRBJ2-1 TRBV9 CASSAWTEGLSVGFF
TRBJ2-7 TRBV7-8 CASSLISGTATYEQYF
TRBJ1-1 TRBV29-1 CSADTNTEAFF
TRBJ1-1 TRBV6-1 CASRGDSLNTEAFF
TRBJ2-7 TRBV19 CASSSGLANVLPTYEQYF
TRBJ2-1 TRBV27 CASTPLASGRGDEQFF
TRBJ2-4 TRBV4-2 CASSQGTSGPSWYF
TRBJ2-5 TRBV5-8 CASSNELSTTRGETQYF
TRBJ2-3 TRBV6-4 CASSPATSGKGADTQYF
TRBJ1-5 TRBV5-8 CASSLLTYGQPQHF
TRBJ1-5 TRBV5-1 CASSLDSNQPQHF
TRBJ2-7 TRBV25-1 CASSAGDVRTYEQYF
TRBJ1-2 TRBV27 CASSLGQPYYGYTF
TRBJ1-5 TRBV19 CASRSGQNQPQHF
TRBJ2-5 TRBV2 CASSEVDRRIGETQYF
TRBJ2-1 TRBV10-3 CATLAGLHGYNEQFF
TRBJ2-5 TRBV5-1 CASSLMVGVQETQYF
TRBJ1-2 TRBV27 CASSLGQNYGYTF
TRBJ2-2 TRBV7-9 CASTTTSGSTGELFF
TRBJ2-2 TRBV19 CASSPGGSGTGELFF
TRBJ2-7 TRBV14 CASSQGASGARGQYF
TRBJ2-7 TRBV6-1 CASSEAFRYEQYF
TRBJ2-7 TRBV11-1 CASSWTSGYEQYF
TRBJ2-1 TRBV10-3 CAIWGQGVDEQFF
TRBJ2-3 TRBV11-2 CASSPPQSDTQYF